This TCR beta chain emerged from a study of brain T cells in children with intractable seizures. Data came from immunoSEQ multiplex PCR; TCRdb stores just in-frame clones and leaves some out. The sample records under 400,000 clones, roughly 93% being singletons. As to time point: blood from clinic visit 5 months post-surgery; TSC patient then seizure free. The CDR3 extends over 13 amino acids. The germline V gene has CDR1 SGHDT and CDR2 YYEEEE. The ends lost 5 bases at V and 3 bases at J; junction bases unmatched: 4. The source material was peripheral blood, sampled about 5 months after surgery. The clonotype was recovered from a boy under two years old with tuberous sclerosis and intractable seizures. The chain joins TRBV5-6 to TRBJ1-1; 7 bases fit TRBD1. The CDR3 region is CASRFTGDTEAFF. The CDR3 DNA follows: TGTGCCAGCAGATTCACAGGGGACACTGAAGCTTTCTTT.